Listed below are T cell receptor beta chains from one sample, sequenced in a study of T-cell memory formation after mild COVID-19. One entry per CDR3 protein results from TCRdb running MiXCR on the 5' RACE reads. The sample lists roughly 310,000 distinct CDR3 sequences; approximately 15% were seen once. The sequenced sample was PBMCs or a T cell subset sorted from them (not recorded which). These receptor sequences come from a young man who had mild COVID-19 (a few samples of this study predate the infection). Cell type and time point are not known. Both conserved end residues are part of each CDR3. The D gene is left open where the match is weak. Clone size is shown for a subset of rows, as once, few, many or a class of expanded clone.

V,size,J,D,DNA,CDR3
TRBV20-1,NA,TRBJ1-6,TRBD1,TGCAGTGCTACCGCGGGGGACAGGGCTAATTCACCCCTCCACTTT,CSATAGDRANSPLHF
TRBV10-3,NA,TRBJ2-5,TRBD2,TGTGCCATCAACGGACTAGCGGGCCAAGAGACCCAGTACTTC,CAINGLAGQETQYF
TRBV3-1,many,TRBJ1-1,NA,TGTGCCAGCAGCCAGGTGTTATCGAACACTGAAGCTTTCTTT,CASSQVLSNTEAFF
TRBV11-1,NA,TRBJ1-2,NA,TGTGCCAGCAGCCCGGGGGGCTGGGGGCCTAACTATGGCTACACCTTC,CASSPGGWGPNYGYTF
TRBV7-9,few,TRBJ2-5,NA,TGTGCCAGCAGCTTATATACCCCGAATCCGGAGACCCAGTACTTC,CASSLYTPNPETQYF
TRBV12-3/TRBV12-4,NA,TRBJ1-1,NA,TGTGCCAGCAGTCTTAGGCCAGCCTTGAACACTGAAGCTTTCTTT,CASSLRPALNTEAFF
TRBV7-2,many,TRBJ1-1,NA,TGTGCCAGCACCCAAAGCAGCTCTGAAGCTTTCTTT,CASTQSSSEAFF
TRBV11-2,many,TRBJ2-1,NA,TGTGCCAGCAGCACGACCCTAGGGGGGCATGAGCAGTTCTTC,CASSTTLGGHEQFF
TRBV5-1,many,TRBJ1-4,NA,TGCGCCAGCAGCTTCTTTCCCGGTGAGGATGAAAAACTGTTTTTT,CASSFFPGEDEKLFF
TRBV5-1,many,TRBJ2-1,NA,TGCGCCAGCAGTCCCCGGAGCTCCTACAATGAGCAGTTCTTC,CASSPRSSYNEQFF
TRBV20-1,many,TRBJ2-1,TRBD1,TGCAGTGCTAGAGATCCAGGGACAGGGGGTAATGAGCAGTTCTTC,CSARDPGTGGNEQFF
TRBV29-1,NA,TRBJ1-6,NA,TGCAGCGTTGTGTCAGGGGTCTATAATTCACCCCTCCACTTT,CSVVSGVYNSPLHF
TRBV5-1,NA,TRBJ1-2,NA,TGCGCCAGCAGCTTGGAGCCAGGAACTAACTATGGCTACACCTTC,CASSLEPGTNYGYTF
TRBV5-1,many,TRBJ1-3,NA,TGCGCCAGCAGCCCGACGGACCCGCCTGGAAACACCATATATTTT,CASSPTDPPGNTIYF
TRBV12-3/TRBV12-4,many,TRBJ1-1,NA,TGTGCCAGCAGTTTAGGAGCCTTGAACACTGAAGCTTTCTTT,CASSLGALNTEAFF
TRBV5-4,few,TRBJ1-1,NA,TGTGCCAGCAGATCCGGACAGACTGAAGCTTTCTTT,CASRSGQTEAFF
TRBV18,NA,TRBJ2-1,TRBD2,TGTGCCAGCTCACCACCGAGTGGACTAGCGTTCGGTGAGCAGTTCTTC,CASSPPSGLAFGEQFF
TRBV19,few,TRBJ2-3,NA,TGTGCCAGTAGTATCGGGGCGGACCCGGTCACAGATACGCAGTATTTT,CASSIGADPVTDTQYF
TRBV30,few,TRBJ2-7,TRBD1,TGTGCCTGGAGTGAGGGACAGGGCTACGAGCAGTACTTC,CAWSEGQGYEQYF
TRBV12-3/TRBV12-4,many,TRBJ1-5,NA,TGTGCCAGCAGTTCAGGGTACAATCAGCCCCAGCATTTT,CASSSGYNQPQHF
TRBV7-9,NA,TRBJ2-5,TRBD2,TGTGCCAGCAGCTTGGGAGTAGCGGGGGGGCCAGAGACCCAGTACTTC,CASSLGVAGGPETQYF
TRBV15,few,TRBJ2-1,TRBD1,TGTGCCACCAGCAGAGATCCCGGACAGGGTTACAATGAGCAGTTCTTC,CATSRDPGQGYNEQFF
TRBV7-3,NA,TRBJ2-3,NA,TGTGCCAGCAAGCACTACCCTAGCACAGATACGCAGTATTTT,CASKHYPSTDTQYF
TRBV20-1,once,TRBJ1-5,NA,TGCAGTGCTAGTGACCCCAGGGGCGGAAGCAATCAGCCCCAGCATTTT,CSASDPRGGSNQPQHF
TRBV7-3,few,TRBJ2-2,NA,TGTGCCAGCAGCTCCGTTAAAGGCGGGGAGCTGTTTTTT,CASSSVKGGELFF
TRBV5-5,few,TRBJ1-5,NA,TGTGCCAGCAGCCCGCTGGGGACACCTAGCAATCAGCCCCAGCATTTT,CASSPLGTPSNQPQHF
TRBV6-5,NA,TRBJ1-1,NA,TGTGCCAGCAGTCCCGGGACGATGAACACTGAAGCTTTCTTT,CASSPGTMNTEAFF
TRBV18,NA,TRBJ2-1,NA,TGTGCCAGCTCACCGGGTGTCCCCTCACGCAGGGATGAGCAGTTCTTC,CASSPGVPSRRDEQFF
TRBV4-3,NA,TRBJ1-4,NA,TGCGCCAGCAGCCAATATCAGGGCGCAACTAATGAAAAACTGTTTTTT,CASSQYQGATNEKLFF
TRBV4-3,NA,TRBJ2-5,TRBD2,TGCGCCAGCAGCCAAGACCTAGCGGGGGCGGAGACCCAGTACTTC,CASSQDLAGAETQYF
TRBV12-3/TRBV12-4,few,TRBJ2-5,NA,TGTGCCAGCAGTGTAATGGGAGGGGGCGAGACCCAGTACTTC,CASSVMGGGETQYF
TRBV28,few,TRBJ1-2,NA,TGTGCCACCGACGCAACAGGGTTCGGTCGTGGCTACACCTTC,CATDATGFGRGYTF
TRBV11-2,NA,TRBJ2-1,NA,TGTGCCAGCAGCTTATCCAGGAACAATGAGCAGTTCTTC,CASSLSRNNEQFF
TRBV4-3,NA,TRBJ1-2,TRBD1,TGCGCCAGCAGACAAACAGGGGCCCCTAACTATGGCTACACCTTC,CASRQTGAPNYGYTF
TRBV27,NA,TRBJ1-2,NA,TGTGCCAGCAGTTCGAGGCTCCGGGCGCCGTATGGCTACACCTTC,CASSSRLRAPYGYTF
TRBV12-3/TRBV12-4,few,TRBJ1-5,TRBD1,TGTGCCAGCAGGGCGGACAGGGGGGCGGTGGTACCCCAGCATTTT,CASRADRGAVVPQHF